This T cell receptor (beta chain) was recovered during a study of cytomegalovirus exposure and HLA in healthy donors. Regarding the study as a whole: Sequencing likely caused a cluster of highly shared sequence variants. A later analysis found most CMV-associated TCR beta chains apparently HLA-restricted.

In the PCR, 60 Vbeta and 13 Jbeta primers were used. Original handling: Later, an analysis found about 83 million unique TCR beta chains, and around 12 million of these were shared. The assay was immunoSEQ multiplex PCR, and TCRdb's table has in-frame clones only and misses some. D and trimming come from the DNA, and the V and J calls and clone size come from that table. The profile covers tens of thousands of clones, with approximately 79% appearing a single time and about 2.5% taken by the ten largest. In regard to this clone: Its cognate antigen is unknown.

This CDR3 has 16 residues. The germline V gene has CDR1 ENHRY and CDR2 SYGVKD. Trimming cost V 1 base and J 2 bases; bases outside gene matches: 3. The chain carries TRBV10-3 and TRBJ1-3, with 9 nucleotides matching TRBD1. The sequenced sample was PBMCs. The sequence was obtained from a man aged 25-45 years in good health and CMV-seronegative. CDR3 amino acids: CAISELTGGTGNTIYF. The CDR3 DNA sequence: TGTGCCATCAGTGAGTTGACAGGGGGTACTGGAAACACCATATATTTT.